This T cell receptor beta chain emerged from a study of cytotoxic CD8 clonotypes in ibrutinib-treated CLL. Overall study: Samples yielded averages of 200,000 to 300,000 productive templates and tens of thousands of productive rearrangements. Study-level points and caveats: Clonality increased with ibrutinib response but returned toward baseline at progression.

Target depth was 1 in 200,000 to 1 in 1 million T cells, about 10x per clonotype. The assay was immunoSEQ multiplex PCR, and TCRdb's table has in-frame clones only and misses some. Of tens of thousands of clones listed, more than 45% are singletons. Trimming removed 5 bases at V and 7 bases at J, with 18 bases between. CDR1 and CDR2 (germline): MDHEN, SYDVKM. This CDR3 is 16 amino acids long. On this clone: What it binds is unknown.

The sample in question was PBMCs, obtained after 12 months of ibrutinib treatment. The clonotype comes from a human donor with chronic lymphocytic leukemia. The V and J genes are TRBV28 and TRBJ1-6; no reliable D call. The CDR3 region is CASSPSEATGNSPLHF. In DNA, the CDR3 is TGTGCCAGCAGTCCCTCCGAGGCCACTGGGAATTCACCCCTCCACTTT.